The 17 T cell receptor beta chains presented below share a single source sample, sequenced in a study of control samples from healthy donors and cancer patients. Some clones are missing from TCRdb's copy, which holds only in-frame ones; the method was immunoSEQ multiplex PCR. The sample shows fewer than 45,000 clones, around 93% of them seen only once. Sequenced: PBMCs. These TCRs come from a woman in her thirties or forties with head and neck cancer.

The rearrangement links TRBV12-3 or TRBV12-4 to TRBJ2-2; no clear D gene. The CDR3 runs 13 residues. V lost 3 bases, J lost 8 bases, and 10 bases lay in between. In DNA form, the CDR3 reads TGTGCCAGCAGTTTGTCCCTTTTGGGGGAGCTGTTTTTT. The encoded protein is CASSLSLLGELFF.

The chain carries TRBV5-6 and TRBJ1-1; a weak D match, TRBD1 (5 bases). The germline gives CDR1 SGHDT, CDR2 YYEEEE. The V gene lost 3 bases and the J gene lost 4 bases, with 19 bases spanning the gap. This CDR3 is 16 amino acids long. DNA for the CDR3: TGTGCCAGCAGCTCGGGACTGGGGTTTACCGGCACTGAAGCTTTCTTT. Translation gives CASSSGLGFTGTEAFF. The full variable domain, rest sourced from reference TRBV5-6 and TRBJ1-1, is DAGVTQSPTHLIKTRGQQVTLRCSPKSGHDTVSWYQQALGQGPQFIFQYYEEEERQRGNFPDRFSGHQFPNYSSELNVNALLLGDSALYLCASSSGLGFTGTEAFFGQGTRLTVV.

This clone was seen a few times. The chain employs TRBV6-1 and TRBJ1-5, with a tentative D call TRBD1 (5 bases). Germline assignment: CDR1 MNHNS and CDR2 SASEGT. Trimming took 3 bases from V and 6 from J, leaving 15 bases between them. CDR3 length: 15 residues. The CDR3: CASSEKGGEPQPQHF. DNA of the CDR3: TGTGCCAGCAGTGAGAAGGGAGGGGAACCTCAGCCCCAGCATTTT.

This clone occurred once. The chain links TRBV27 to TRBJ1-1; tentative D call: TRBD1 (5 bases). Per germline, CDR1 MNHEY and CDR2 SMNVEV (reference sequence). There are 17 residues in the CDR3. V gave up 0 bases and J gave up 1 base, with 15 bases separating them. The CDR3: CASSLSYSGLRNTEAFF. CDR3 in DNA: TGTGCCAGCAGTTTATCCTACTCGGGACTCCGGAACACTGAAGCTTTCTTT.

V gene TRBV5-1 combines with J gene TRBJ1-1; 9 nucleotides line up with TRBD1. The junction had 0 bases not matched to a gene; V was cut back by 0 bases and J by 6 bases. Germline V gives CDR1 SGHRS, CDR2 YFSETQ. CDR3 length: 13 residues. The CDR3 here is CASSLGTGAEAFF. The CDR3 DNA reads TGCGCCAGCAGCTTGGGGACAGGGGCTGAAGCTTTCTTT.

The chain is built from TRBV18 and TRBJ2-3; no definite D call. Trimming shortened V by 0 bases and J by 0 bases, and 1 base separated the two germline ends. The CDR3 runs 13 residues. The germline CDR1 and CDR2 sequences are KGHSH and LQKENI. CDR3 DNA: TGTGCCAGCTCACCACCAAGCACAGATACGCAGTATTTT. This sequence encodes CASSPPSTDTQYF.

This chain uses TRBV5-1 with TRBJ2-7, with D perhaps TRBD2 (5 bases). Germline V gene sequence: CDR1 SGHRS, CDR2 YFSETQ. The CDR3 has 14 residues. V was pared by 0 bases and J by 2 bases, with 9 bases between. The CDR3 region has the DNA TGCGCCAGCAGCTTGGGAGCGGCAACCTACGAGCAGTACTTC. It encodes CASSLGAATYEQYF.

This chain uses TRBV2 with TRBJ2-3; D unresolved. Germline V gene data show CDR1 as SNHLY and CDR2 as FYNNEI. CDR3 length equals 14 residues. Trimming took off 4 bases at V and 2 bases at J, with 10 bases between the two ends. The CDR3 loop is CASSVGTDTDTQYF. For the CDR3, the DNA is TGTGCCAGCAGTGTGGGTACCGACACAGATACGCAGTATTTT.

The chain is built from TRBV2 and TRBJ1-1; 8 bases match TRBD1. There are 15 residues in the CDR3. V shed 10 bases, J shed 8 bases, and the junction held 18 bases outside the gene matches. The V gene's germline CDR1 is SNHLY and CDR2 FYNNEI. The chain's CDR3 is CAKDPLHGQGAEAFF. In DNA, the CDR3 is TGTGCCAAGGACCCTCTCCACGGACAGGGTGCGGAAGCTTTCTTT.

The chain has TRBV5-1 and TRBJ1-2; 8 bases are a match to TRBD1. The CDR3 extends over 14 amino acids. The V gene end was trimmed by 3 bases and the J gene end by 8 bases; junction bases not matched to a gene: 9. In germline, CDR1 is SGHRS, CDR2 YFSETQ. In DNA form, the CDR3 reads TGCGCCAGCAGCTCAATTCAGGGGGCAGGCGGCTACACCTTC. Translating it yields CASSSIQGAGGYTF.

The chain carries TRBV2 and TRBJ2-7, with 14 nucleotides matching TRBD2. The CDR3 length is 17 residues. The V gene's germline CDR1 is SNHLY and CDR2 FYNNEI. V lost 3 bases and J lost 2; bases outside the gene matches: 6. The CDR3 DNA follows: TGTGCCAGCAGTGAGGCGGGACTAGCGGGGGTTCCCTACGAGCAGTACTTC. It translates to CASSEAGLAGVPYEQYF.

The chain uses TRBV19 and TRBJ2-1, with TRBD2 matching over 13 bases. Trimming removed 5 bases from V and 8 bases from J; junction bases left unmatched: 9. The germline V gene encodes CDR1 LNHDA and CDR2 SQIVND (reference sequence). The CDR3 runs to 16 residues. CDR3 DNA sequence: TGTGCCAGTAGTGGGGAACTAGCGGGAGGGTCGGATGAGCAGTTCTTC. It is translated as CASSGELAGGSDEQFF.

The CDR3 here is CASSPRTAMNTEAFF. CDR3 sequence (DNA): TGTGCCAGTAGCCCGAGGACGGCAATGAACACTGAAGCTTTCTTT. J is TRBJ1-1 and V is TRBV19; D ambiguous. The V and J ends lost 6 bases and 0 bases respectively, with 14 bases between them. This CDR3 spans 15 amino acids. CDR1 is LNHDA, CDR2 SQIVND, per germline (reference sequence).

This clone was detected once. The genes are TRBV5-1 and TRBJ1-4, with a possible D match to TRBD1 (6 bases). Deletions cut 4 bases from V and 2 bases from J, with 9 bases between. Germline values: CDR1 SGHRS, CDR2 YFSETQ. The CDR3 extends over 14 amino acids. This CDR3 is CASSMDSTNEKLFF. The DNA for the CDR3 is TGCGCCAGCAGCATGGACAGTACTAATGAAAAACTGTTTTTT.

In this sample, this clone turned up a few times. V and J are TRBV7-8 and TRBJ2-2, with 10 bases matching TRBD2. V lost 3 bases to trimming and J lost 7 bases; unmatched junction nucleotides: 11. Germline V gene lookup returns CDR1 SGHVS and CDR2 FQNEAQ. The length of the CDR3 is 17 residues. DNA of the CDR3: TGTGCCAGCAGCTTCCTAGAGCGGGGGGGCCTAGTCGGGGAGCTGTTTTTT. Translation: CASSFLERGGLVGELFF.

The chain has TRBV5-5 and TRBJ1-5, with a tentative D call TRBD1 (6 bases). CDR3 length equals 14 residues. V lost 4 bases and J lost 7, with 15 bases in between. The germline V gene encodes CDR1 SGHKS and CDR2 YYEKEE (reference sequence). The CDR3 coding sequence is TGTGCCAGCAGCCCCACAGGGCAGGGGCAGCCCCAGCATTTT. This sequence encodes CASSPTGQGQPQHF.

The chain joins TRBV18 to TRBJ2-5; 7 bases match TRBD1. Germline V gene sequence: CDR1 KGHSH, CDR2 LQKENI. J lost 1 base, V lost 6 bases, and 2 bases had no gene match. This CDR3 is 13 amino acids long. The CDR3 DNA is TGTGCCAGCTCCGGGACAGTCCAAGAGACCCAGTACTTC. This codes for CASSGTVQETQYF.